Listed below are T cell receptor beta chains from one sample, sequenced in a study of blood T cells in healthy people across ages. One entry per CDR3 protein results from TCRdb running MiXCR on the 5' RACE reads. This table holds some 710,000 distinct CDR3 sequences, over 20% found once. The sample was blood. Source of these receptors: a man between 70 and 80 years old in good health. Both conserved end residues are part of each CDR3. Fields, in order: V gene, D gene, J gene, clone size, CDR3 protein, CDR3 DNA. D genes are given only for firm matches. Size is stated for part of the rows, as once, few or many counts, or as a class when the clone is expanded.

v_call: TRBV10-3; d_call: NA; j_call: TRBJ2-5; clone_size: NA; cdr3_aa: CAISESRRGWQETQYF; cdr3_nt: TGTGCCATCAGTGAGTCGAGGAGAGGATGGCAAGAGACCCAGTACTTC
v_call: TRBV12-3/TRBV12-4; d_call: NA; j_call: TRBJ1-2; clone_size: NA; cdr3_aa: CASSLAPGFGYTF; cdr3_nt: TGTGCCAGCAGTTTAGCCCCCGGGTTTGGCTACACCTTC
v_call: TRBV7-9; d_call: NA; j_call: TRBJ1-4; clone_size: NA; cdr3_aa: CASGYREVEKLFF; cdr3_nt: TGTGCCAGCGGTTACAGGGAGGTGGAAAAACTGTTTTTT
v_call: TRBV6-6; d_call: TRBD1; j_call: TRBJ2-5; clone_size: NA; cdr3_aa: CASRVTGDREETQYF; cdr3_nt: TGTGCCAGCAGGGTGACCGGGGACAGGGAAGAGACCCAGTACTTC
v_call: TRBV9; d_call: NA; j_call: TRBJ1-3; clone_size: few; cdr3_aa: CASSTSGASGNTIYF; cdr3_nt: TGTGCCAGCAGCACCTCCGGGGCCTCTGGAAACACCATATATTTT
v_call: TRBV3-1; d_call: NA; j_call: TRBJ1-1; clone_size: NA; cdr3_aa: CASSRKGQGVGGTEAFF; cdr3_nt: TGTGCCAGCAGCCGGAAGGGTCAAGGGGTCGGGGGCACTGAAGCTTTCTTT
v_call: TRBV29-1; d_call: TRBD2; j_call: TRBJ2-3; clone_size: NA; cdr3_aa: CSVAPASGSTDTQYF; cdr3_nt: TGCAGCGTTGCTCCCGCTAGCGGTAGCACAGATACGCAGTATTTT
v_call: TRBV2; d_call: NA; j_call: TRBJ1-1; clone_size: few; cdr3_aa: CASSERVAFF; cdr3_nt: TGTGCCAGCAGTGAGCGGGTGGCTTTCTTT
v_call: TRBV14; d_call: NA; j_call: TRBJ2-5; clone_size: NA; cdr3_aa: CASSQTGNQETQYF; cdr3_nt: TGTGCCAGCAGCCAGACCGGGAACCAAGAGACCCAGTACTTC
v_call: TRBV19; d_call: NA; j_call: TRBJ1-3; clone_size: NA; cdr3_aa: CASRSFTDSGNTIYF; cdr3_nt: TGTGCCAGTAGATCGTTCACCGACTCTGGAAACACCATATATTTT
v_call: TRBV11-2; d_call: NA; j_call: TRBJ2-1; clone_size: few; cdr3_aa: CASSLWGGDNEQFF; cdr3_nt: TGTGCCAGCAGCCTCTGGGGGGGCGACAATGAGCAGTTCTTC
v_call: TRBV10-3; d_call: TRBD1; j_call: TRBJ2-1; clone_size: few; cdr3_aa: CAISGSTGSNEQFF; cdr3_nt: TGTGCCATCAGTGGATCGACAGGGAGCAATGAGCAGTTCTTC
v_call: TRBV12-3/TRBV12-4; d_call: NA; j_call: TRBJ1-1; clone_size: few; cdr3_aa: CASSLILSRPNTEAFF; cdr3_nt: TGTGCCAGCAGTTTAATTTTATCGCGACCGAACACTGAAGCTTTCTTT
v_call: TRBV24-1; d_call: TRBD2; j_call: TRBJ2-1; clone_size: few; cdr3_aa: CATSDTSGTSGYNEQVF; cdr3_nt: TGTGCCACCAGTGATACATCCGGGACTAGCGGTTACAATGAGCAGGTCTTC